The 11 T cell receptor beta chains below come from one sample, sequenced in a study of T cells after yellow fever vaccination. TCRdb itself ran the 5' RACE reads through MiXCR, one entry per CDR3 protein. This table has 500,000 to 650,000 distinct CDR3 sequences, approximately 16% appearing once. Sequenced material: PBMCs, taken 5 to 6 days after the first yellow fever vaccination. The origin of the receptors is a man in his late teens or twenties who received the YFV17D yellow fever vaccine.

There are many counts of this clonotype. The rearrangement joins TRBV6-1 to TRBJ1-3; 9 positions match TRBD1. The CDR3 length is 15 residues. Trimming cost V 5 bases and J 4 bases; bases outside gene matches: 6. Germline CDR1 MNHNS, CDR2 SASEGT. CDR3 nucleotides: TGTGCCAGCAGTCCCCTAGGGACAGGGGGAAACACCATATATTTT. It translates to CASSPLGTGGNTIYF.

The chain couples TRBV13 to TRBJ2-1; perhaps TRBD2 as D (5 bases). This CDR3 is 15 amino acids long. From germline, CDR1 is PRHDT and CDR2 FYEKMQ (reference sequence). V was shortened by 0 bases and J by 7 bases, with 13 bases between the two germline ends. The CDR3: CASSLGPFPGNEQFF. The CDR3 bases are TGTGCCAGCAGCTTAGGCCCATTCCCGGGGAATGAGCAGTTCTTC.

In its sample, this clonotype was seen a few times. The CDR3 loop is CASSPDSNNEKLFF. The CDR3 coding sequence is TGTGCCAGCAGCCCCGACAGTAACAATGAAAAACTGTTTTTT. J is TRBJ1-4 and V is TRBV7-2, with D perhaps matching TRBD1 (5 bases). CDR1 and CDR2 (germline): SGHTA, FQGNSA. This CDR3 is 14 amino acids long. V was cut by 5 bases and J by 5 bases, with 12 bases left in between.

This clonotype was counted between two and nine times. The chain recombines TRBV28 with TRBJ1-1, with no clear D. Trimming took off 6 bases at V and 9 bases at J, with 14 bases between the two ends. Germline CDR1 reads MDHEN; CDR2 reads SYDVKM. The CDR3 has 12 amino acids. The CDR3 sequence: CASSRIHSKAFF. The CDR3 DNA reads TGTGCCAGCAGCCGGATACACAGCAAAGCTTTCTTT.

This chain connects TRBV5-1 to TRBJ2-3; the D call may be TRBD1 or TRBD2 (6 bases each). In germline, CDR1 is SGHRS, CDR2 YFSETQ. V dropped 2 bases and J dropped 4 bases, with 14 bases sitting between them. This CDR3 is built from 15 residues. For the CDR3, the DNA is TGCGCCAGCAGCTTTCTCCACAGGGAGGCAGATACGCAGTATTTT. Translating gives CASSFLHREADTQYF.

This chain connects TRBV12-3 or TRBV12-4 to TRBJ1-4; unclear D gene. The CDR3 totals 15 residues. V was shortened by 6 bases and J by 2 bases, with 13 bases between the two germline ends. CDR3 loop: CASRTDRWTNEKLFF. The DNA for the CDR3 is TGTGCCAGCAGGACCGACCGGTGGACTAATGAAAAACTGTTTTTT.

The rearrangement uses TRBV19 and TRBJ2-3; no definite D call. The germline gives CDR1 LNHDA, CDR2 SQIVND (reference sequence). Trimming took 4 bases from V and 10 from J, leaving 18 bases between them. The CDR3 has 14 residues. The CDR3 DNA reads TGTGCCAGTAGTACGCAGGACGTCGGTGGTGCGCAGTATTTT. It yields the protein CASSTQDVGGAQYF.

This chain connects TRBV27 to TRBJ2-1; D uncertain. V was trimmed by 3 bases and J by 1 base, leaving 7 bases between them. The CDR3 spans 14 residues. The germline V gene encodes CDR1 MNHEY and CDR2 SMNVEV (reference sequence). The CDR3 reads CASSFLESYNEQFF. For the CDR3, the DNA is TGTGCCAGCAGTTTTCTGGAGTCCTACAATGAGCAGTTCTTC.

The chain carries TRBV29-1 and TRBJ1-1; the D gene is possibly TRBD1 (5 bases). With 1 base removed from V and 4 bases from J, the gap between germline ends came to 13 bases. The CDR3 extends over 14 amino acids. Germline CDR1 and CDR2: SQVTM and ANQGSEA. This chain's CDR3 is CSVEASQGLTEAFF. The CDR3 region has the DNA TGCAGCGTTGAAGCATCGCAGGGCCTCACTGAAGCTTTCTTT.

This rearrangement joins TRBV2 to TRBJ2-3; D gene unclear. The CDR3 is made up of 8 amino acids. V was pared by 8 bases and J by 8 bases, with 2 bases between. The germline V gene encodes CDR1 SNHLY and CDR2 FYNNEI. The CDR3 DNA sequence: TGTGCCAGCGGTACGCAGTATTTT. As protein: CASGTQYF. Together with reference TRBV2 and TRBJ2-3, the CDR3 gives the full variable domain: EPEVTQTPSHQVTQMGQEVILRCVPISNHLYFYWYRQILGQKVEFLVSFYNNEISEKSEIFDDQFSVERPDGSNFTLKIRSTKLEDSAMYFCASGTQYFGPGTRLTVL.

CDR3 bases: TGTGCCAGCAGCTGGCTGGGGGAGGCCGCAGATACGCAGTATTTT. Protein: CASSWLGEAADTQYF. The genes are TRBV7-2 and TRBJ2-3; maybe TRBD2 (6 bases). CDR3 length: 15 residues. The germline V gene has CDR1 SGHTA and CDR2 FQGNSA. Deletions cut 4 bases from V and 4 bases from J, with 15 bases between.